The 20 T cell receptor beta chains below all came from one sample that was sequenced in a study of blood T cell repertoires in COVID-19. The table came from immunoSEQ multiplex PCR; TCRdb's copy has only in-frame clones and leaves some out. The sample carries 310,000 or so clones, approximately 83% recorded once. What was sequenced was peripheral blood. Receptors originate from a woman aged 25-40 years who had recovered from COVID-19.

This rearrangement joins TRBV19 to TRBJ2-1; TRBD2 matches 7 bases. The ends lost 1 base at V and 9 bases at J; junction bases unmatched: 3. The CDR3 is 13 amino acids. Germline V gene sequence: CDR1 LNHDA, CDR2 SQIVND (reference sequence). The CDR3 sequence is CASSIGREGEQFF. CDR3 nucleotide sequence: TGTGCCAGTAGTATAGGCAGGGAGGGTGAGCAGTTCTTC.

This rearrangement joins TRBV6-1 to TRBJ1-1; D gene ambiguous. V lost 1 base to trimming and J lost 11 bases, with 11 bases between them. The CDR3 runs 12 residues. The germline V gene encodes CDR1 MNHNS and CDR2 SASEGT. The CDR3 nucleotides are TGTGCCAGCAGTGAAGGTAAAAGTGAGGCTTTCTTT. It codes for CASSEGKSEAFF.

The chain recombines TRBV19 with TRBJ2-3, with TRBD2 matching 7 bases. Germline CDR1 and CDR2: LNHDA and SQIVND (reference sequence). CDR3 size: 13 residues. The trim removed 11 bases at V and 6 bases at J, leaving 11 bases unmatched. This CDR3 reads CAVASGTVDTQYF. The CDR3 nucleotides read TGTGCCGTCGCTAGCGGCACTGTGGATACGCAGTATTTT.

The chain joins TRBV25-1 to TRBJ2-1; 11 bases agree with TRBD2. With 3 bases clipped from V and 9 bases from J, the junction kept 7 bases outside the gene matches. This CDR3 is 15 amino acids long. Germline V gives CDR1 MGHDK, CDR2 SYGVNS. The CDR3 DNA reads TGTGCCAGCAGTGATTCTAGCGGGAGGAGGGGTGAGCAGTTCTTC. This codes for CASSDSSGRRGEQFF.

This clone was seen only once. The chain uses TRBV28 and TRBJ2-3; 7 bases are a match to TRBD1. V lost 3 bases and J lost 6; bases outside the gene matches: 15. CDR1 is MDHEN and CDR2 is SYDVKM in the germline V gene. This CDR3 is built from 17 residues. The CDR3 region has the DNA TGTGCCAGCAGTTTGGGTCAGACAGGGCCGTCTCGGGATACGCAGTATTTT. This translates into CASSLGQTGPSRDTQYF.

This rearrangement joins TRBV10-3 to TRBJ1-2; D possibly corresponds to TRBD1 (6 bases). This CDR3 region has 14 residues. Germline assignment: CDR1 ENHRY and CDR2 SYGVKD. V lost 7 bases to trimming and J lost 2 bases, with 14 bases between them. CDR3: CAINPDSRNYGYTF. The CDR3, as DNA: TGTGCCATCAACCCGGACAGCCGAAACTATGGCTACACCTTC.

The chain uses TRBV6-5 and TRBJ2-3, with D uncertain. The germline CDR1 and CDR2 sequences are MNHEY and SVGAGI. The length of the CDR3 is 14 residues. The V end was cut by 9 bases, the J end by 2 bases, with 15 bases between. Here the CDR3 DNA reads TGTGCCAGTGGGCCGGCCGGAAACACAGATACGCAGTATTTT. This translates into CASGPAGNTDTQYF.

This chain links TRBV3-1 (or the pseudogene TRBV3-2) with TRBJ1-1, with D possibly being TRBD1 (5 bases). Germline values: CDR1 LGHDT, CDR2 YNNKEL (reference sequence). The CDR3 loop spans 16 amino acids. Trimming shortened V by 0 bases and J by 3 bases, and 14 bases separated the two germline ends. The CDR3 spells CASSQEGTAGDTEAFF. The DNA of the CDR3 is TGTGCCAGCAGCCAAGAGGGGACGGCGGGGGACACTGAAGCTTTCTTT.

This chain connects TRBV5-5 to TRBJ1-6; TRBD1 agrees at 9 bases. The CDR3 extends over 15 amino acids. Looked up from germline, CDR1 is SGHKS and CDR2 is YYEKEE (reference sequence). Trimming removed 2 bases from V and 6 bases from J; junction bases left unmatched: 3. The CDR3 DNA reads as TGTGCCAGCAGCTTACCGGGACAGGGTAATTCACCCCTCCACTTT. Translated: CASSLPGQGNSPLHF.

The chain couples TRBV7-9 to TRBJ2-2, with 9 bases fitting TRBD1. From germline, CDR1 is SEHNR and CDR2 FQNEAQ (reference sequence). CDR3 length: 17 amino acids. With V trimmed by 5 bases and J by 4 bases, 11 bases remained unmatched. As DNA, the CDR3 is TGTGCCAGCAGCCCCCCCATACAGGGGGCGCGCACCGGGGAGCTGTTTTTT. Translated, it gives CASSPPIQGARTGELFF.

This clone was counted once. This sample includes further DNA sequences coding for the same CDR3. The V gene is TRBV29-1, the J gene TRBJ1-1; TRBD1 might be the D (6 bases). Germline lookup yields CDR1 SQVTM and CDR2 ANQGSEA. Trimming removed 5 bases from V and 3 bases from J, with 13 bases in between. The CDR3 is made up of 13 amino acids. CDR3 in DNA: TGCAGCGTTCTACAGGGTCGGGACACTGAAGCTTTCTTT. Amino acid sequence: CSVLQGRDTEAFF. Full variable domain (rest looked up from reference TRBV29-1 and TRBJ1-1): SAVISQKPSRDICQRGTSLTIQCQVDSQVTMMFWYRQQPGQSLTLIATANQGSEATYESGFVIDKFPISRPNLTFSTLTVSNMSPEDSSIYLCSVLQGRDTEAFFGQGTRLTVV.

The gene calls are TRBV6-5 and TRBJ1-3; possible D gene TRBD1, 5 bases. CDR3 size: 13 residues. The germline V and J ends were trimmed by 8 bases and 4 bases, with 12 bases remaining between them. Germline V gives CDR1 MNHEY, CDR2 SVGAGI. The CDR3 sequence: CASRARQGNTIYF. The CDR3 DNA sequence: TGTGCCAGCCGCGCCCGACAGGGAAACACCATATATTTT.

CDR3 coding DNA: TGTGCCAGCAGTGACCGGACAGGGAGGGGCCCCTACGAGCAGTACTTC. Translating it yields CASSDRTGRGPYEQYF. The rearrangement joins TRBV28 to TRBJ2-7; D is perhaps TRBD1 (8 bases). Germline CDR1 MDHEN, CDR2 SYDVKM. Trimming removed 5 bases from V and 2 bases from J, with 19 bases in between. CDR3 size: 16 residues. Combining the CDR3 with reference TRBV28 and TRBJ2-7 gives the whole variable domain DVKVTQSSRYLVKRTGEKVFLECVQDMDHENMFWYRQDPGLGLRLIYFSYDVKMKEKGDIPEGYSVSREKKERFSLILESASTNQTSMYLCASSDRTGRGPYEQYFGPGTRLTVT.

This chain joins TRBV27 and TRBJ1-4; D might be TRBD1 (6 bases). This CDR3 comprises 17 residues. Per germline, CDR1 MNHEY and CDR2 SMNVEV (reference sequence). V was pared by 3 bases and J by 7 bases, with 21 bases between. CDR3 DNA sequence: TGTGCCAGCAGTTTTAATATGGCCACAGGGATAGGTGAAAAACTGTTTTTT. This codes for CASSFNMATGIGEKLFF.

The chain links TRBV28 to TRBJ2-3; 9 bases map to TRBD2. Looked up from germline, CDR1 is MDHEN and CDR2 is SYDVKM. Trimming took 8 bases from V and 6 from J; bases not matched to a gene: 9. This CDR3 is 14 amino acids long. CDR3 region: CASGVAGEADTQYF. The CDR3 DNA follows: TGTGCCAGCGGGGTAGCGGGAGAAGCTGATACGCAGTATTTT.

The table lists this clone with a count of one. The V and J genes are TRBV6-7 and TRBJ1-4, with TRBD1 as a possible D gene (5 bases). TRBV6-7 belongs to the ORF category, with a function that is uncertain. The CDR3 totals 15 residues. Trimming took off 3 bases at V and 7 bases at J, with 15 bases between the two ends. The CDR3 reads CASSYMTAPLEKLFF. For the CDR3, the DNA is TGTGCCAGCAGTTATATGACAGCTCCCCTTGAAAAACTGTTTTTT.

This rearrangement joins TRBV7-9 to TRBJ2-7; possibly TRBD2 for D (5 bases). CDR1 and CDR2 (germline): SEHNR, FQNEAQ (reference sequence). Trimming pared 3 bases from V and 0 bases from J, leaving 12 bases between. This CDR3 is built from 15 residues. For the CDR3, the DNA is TGTGCCAGCAGCTTGATTAGCGTGAGCTCCTACGAGCAGTACTTC. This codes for CASSLISVSSYEQYF.

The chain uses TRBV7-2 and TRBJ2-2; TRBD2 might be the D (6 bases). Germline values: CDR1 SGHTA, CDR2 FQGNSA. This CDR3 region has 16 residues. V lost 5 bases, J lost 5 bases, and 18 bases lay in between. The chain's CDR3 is CASSRRGILGTGELFF. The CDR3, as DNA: TGTGCCAGCAGCCGGCGGGGCATCCTGGGGACCGGGGAGCTGTTTTTT.

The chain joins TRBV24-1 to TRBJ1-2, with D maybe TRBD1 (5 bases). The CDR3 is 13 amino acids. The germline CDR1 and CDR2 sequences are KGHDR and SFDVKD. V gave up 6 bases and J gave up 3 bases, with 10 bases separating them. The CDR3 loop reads CATSLVGDYGYTF. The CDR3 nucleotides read TGTGCCACCAGTTTGGTAGGGGACTATGGCTACACCTTC.

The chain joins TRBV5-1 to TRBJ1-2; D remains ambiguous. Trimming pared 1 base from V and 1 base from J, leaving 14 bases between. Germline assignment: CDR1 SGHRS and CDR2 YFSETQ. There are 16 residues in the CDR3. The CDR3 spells CASSLRSAGGNYGYTF. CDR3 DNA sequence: TGCGCCAGCAGCTTGAGGTCGGCAGGAGGTAACTATGGCTACACCTTC. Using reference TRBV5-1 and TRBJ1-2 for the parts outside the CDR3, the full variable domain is KAGVTQTPRYLIKTRGQQVTLSCSPISGHRSVSWYQQTPGQGLQFLFEYFSETQRNKGNFPGRFSGRQFSNSRSEMNVSTLELGDSALYLCASSLRSAGGNYGYTFGSGTRLTVV.